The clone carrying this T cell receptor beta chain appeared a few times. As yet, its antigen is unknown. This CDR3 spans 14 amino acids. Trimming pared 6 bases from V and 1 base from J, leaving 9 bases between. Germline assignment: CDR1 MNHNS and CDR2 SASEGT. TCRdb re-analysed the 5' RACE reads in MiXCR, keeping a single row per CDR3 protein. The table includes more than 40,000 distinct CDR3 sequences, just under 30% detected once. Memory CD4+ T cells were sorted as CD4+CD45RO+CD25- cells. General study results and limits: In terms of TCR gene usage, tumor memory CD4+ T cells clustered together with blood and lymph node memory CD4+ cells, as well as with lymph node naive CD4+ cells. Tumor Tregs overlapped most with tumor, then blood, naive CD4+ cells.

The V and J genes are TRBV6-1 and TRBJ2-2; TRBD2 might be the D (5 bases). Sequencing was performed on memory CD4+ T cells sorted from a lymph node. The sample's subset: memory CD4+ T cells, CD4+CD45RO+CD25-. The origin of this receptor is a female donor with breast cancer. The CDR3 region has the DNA TGTGCCAGCAGGAGGGAATGGAACACCGGGGAGCTGTTTTTT. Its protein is CASRREWNTGELFF.